The entry that follows covers one T cell receptor beta chain sequence. Antigen unknown. The sample is drawn from a study of shared clonotypes between healthy human individuals. The study, taken as a whole, reports: Investigators expected sequencing depth to affect clonotype sharing among donors.

Sequencing was performed with immunoSEQ multiplex PCR; in TCRdb, only in-frame clones are kept and a portion is missing. The sample has some 900,000 clones, around three quarters seen once. This CDR3 contains 14 residues. V was pared by 1 base and J by 0 bases, with 7 bases between. CDR1 is SGHVS and CDR2 is FNYEAQ in the germline V gene. The source material was memory CD4+ T cells sorted from blood. The subset: CD45RA-negative fraction. The rearrangement joins TRBV7-6 to TRBJ2-7; D remains unclear. The source is a man younger than 35 in good health. Here the CDR3 reads CASSLDVSSYEQYF. The CDR3 coding sequence is TGTGCCAGCAGCTTAGATGTAAGCTCCTACGAGCAGTACTTC.